This T cell receptor beta chain derives from a study of T cell responses to AZD1222 COVID-19 vaccine (dated by TCRdb to the early 2020s). Study-level background: Because spike-specific TCR depth and breadth did not differ between the two schedules, AZD1222 recipients who got a second dose at roughly 4 weeks were pooled with those who got a second dose at roughly 12 weeks. A total of about 230 trial participants underwent TCR sequencing, of whom about 210 received two doses of AZD1222 and about 25 received two doses of the MenACWY control vaccine. Enrollment into the trials was organized by age into subgroups of 18-55, 56-69 and 70-plus years, and those subgroups contained approximately 160, 26 and 62 TCR-sequenced participants, respectively.

Read against the paper, the sample's time point label means: baseline before first vaccination. Vaccinee samples were obtained from the UK trials COV001 and COV002, which included a single-blind randomized controlled phase 2/3 trial of AZD1222 (ChAdOx1 nCoV-19) in healthy adults. For TCRbeta chain sequencing, PBMC samples were collected from trial participants at day 0 and at day 28 after the second dose. The CDR3 regions of human TCRbeta chains were analyzed by immunosequencing. As for the original processing: TCRs in the repertoires were compared against a reference library of SARS-CoV-2-specific TCRs that had been generated with the MIRA antigen-specificity platform. Breadth meant the fraction of unique TCRs that were SARS-CoV-2-associated, whereas depth meant the fraction of total T cells that were SARS-CoV-2-associated. Using the MIRA data, every spike-specific TCR was mapped to the spike region that the TCR reacted to and assigned to either a CD4 or a CD8 class. Log10-transformed breadth and depth values were compared by one-way ANOVA with Sidak's multiple comparisons tests. Entries here come from immuneACCESS through TCRdb and include only in-frame sequences with V and J called. Some clones fail to appear in such tables; in the studies checked, an unresolved V gene covers under half of the shortfall, and the cause of the remainder is unknown. V and J calls and clone size come straight from that table; D and trimming were deduced from the DNA. The sample table contains roughly 140,000 clones; only one count was recorded for 88% of them. The ten largest clones represent around 15% of the sample.

What the work shows at the level of the full study, not this receptor alone: Epitopes outside the regions mutated in the B.1.351 and B.1.1.7 variants were reportedly recognized by nearly half of the unique spike-specific TCRs. Because no samples from the day 14 peak response were available, repertoires could be characterized only after the peak T cell response. Vaccine-associated CD4 TCRs spanned the whole spike protein, with dominant responses in regions 160-218 and 743-854. Participants were mostly white British, with more females than males. The authors suggested clonal diversity may have been underestimated. Conclusions about previously exposed vaccinees were limited because only six AZD1222 recipients were SARS-CoV-2 seropositive at baseline. Spike-specific TCR breadth and depth rose significantly after two AZD1222 doses compared with day 0 and with MenACWY recipients. In the small 56-69-year group, the increase in depth fell short of significance, most likely because of low power.

Details on this clone: The antigen this receptor binds is unknown. No qualities accompany the bases; no much larger clone lies one base away.

The CDR3 measures 10 amino acids from cysteine to phenylalanine. Only the CDR3 portion is preserved as DNA: 30 bases, with reading frame beginning at the first base. V loses 6 bases, J loses 9 bases, and the germline ends lie 8 bases apart. CDR1 and CDR2 (SNHLY, FYNNEI) derive from the germline V gene. The receptor chain draws on TRBV2 and TRBJ1-1, and the D gene may be TRBD1, 5 bases matching. The sample in question was peripheral blood, obtained on day 0 of AZD1222 vaccination. The sequence was collected from an adult in good health. The nucleotides are TGTGCCAGCAGGAGGGGAAAAGCTTTCTTT. Its protein reads: CASRRGKAFF.